A single sample is the source of the 20 T cell receptor beta chains below, sequenced in a study of shared clonotypes between healthy human individuals. Some clones are missing from TCRdb's copy, which holds only in-frame ones; the method was immunoSEQ multiplex PCR. Of a few million clones in the sample, around 95% were seen once. The sample taken for sequencing was naive CD4+ T cells sorted from blood. As to subset: CD45RA+ positively selected. All receptors derive from a young man in good health.

J is TRBJ1-6 and V is TRBV30; D is uncertain. V lost 4 bases and J 10 bases, leaving 14 bases between the germline ends. Germline V gene sequence: CDR1 GTSNPN, CDR2 SVGIG (reference sequence). CDR3 length: 13 amino acids. The CDR3 nucleotides read TGTGCCTGGATGGATCAGGCCAACTCACCCCTCCACTTT. As protein: CAWMDQANSPLHF.

This clone was seen once. CDR3 in amino acids: CASSESYTTDTQYF. The CDR3 DNA sequence: TGCGCCAGCAGTGAGTCGTATACCACAGATACGCAGTATTTT. V and J are TRBV10-2 and TRBJ2-3; the D is unclear. This CDR3 spans 14 amino acids. Trimming stripped 0 bases from V and 2 bases from J, with 6 bases between. Germline values: CDR1 WSHSY, CDR2 SAAADI.

In the case of this clone: The same CDR3 also results from other DNA sequences found in this sample. This chain joins TRBV7-2 and TRBJ1-2; possibly TRBD1 for D (5 bases). Germline CDR1 and CDR2: SGHTA and FQGNSA. The CDR3 has 13 residues. Trimming stripped 2 bases from V and 3 bases from J, with 7 bases between. CDR3 nucleotides: TGTGCCAGCAGCTTACGGGGGGACTATGGCTACACCTTC. It encodes CASSLRGDYGYTF.

The V and J genes are TRBV6-5 and TRBJ1-5; no reliable D call. The CDR3 has 12 residues. Trimming stripped 7 bases from V and 7 bases from J, with 11 bases between. Germline-derived CDR1 and CDR2 are MNHEY and SVGAGI. Here the CDR3 DNA reads TGTGCCAGCAACTCAATCGGGCAGCCCCAGCATTTT. This codes for CASNSIGQPQHF.

The chain couples TRBV29-1 to TRBJ1-2; a possible D gene is TRBD1 (5 bases). With 1 base removed from V and 0 bases from J, the gap between germline ends came to 9 bases. The germline gives CDR1 SQVTM, CDR2 ANQGSEA. The CDR3 spans 14 residues. Here the CDR3 reads CSVEGGISNYGYTF. DNA of the CDR3: TGCAGCGTTGAAGGGGGCATTTCTAACTATGGCTACACCTTC.

The V gene is TRBV2, the J gene TRBJ1-2; 7 bases agree with TRBD1. V lost 8 bases, J lost 4 bases, and 4 bases stayed unmatched. The CDR3 totals 12 residues. The germline V gene encodes CDR1 SNHLY and CDR2 FYNNEI. In DNA, the CDR3 is TGTGCCAGCGGGGGACAGCTCTATGGCTACACCTTC. Translating gives CASGGQLYGYTF.

This clone was seen only once. Other DNA sequences in the same sample also yield this CDR3. This chain uses TRBV18 with TRBJ2-7; D gene unclear. Trimming removed 3 bases from V and 1 base from J, with 10 bases in between. This CDR3 spans 14 amino acids. CDR1 is KGHSH and CDR2 is LQKENI in the germline V gene. The CDR3 DNA reads TGTGCCAGCTCACCGGGCTTATCTTCCTACGAGCAGTACTTC. Translated, it gives CASSPGLSSYEQYF.

For this clone: A junction boundary mismatches the germline segment, possibly from a read error. The chain uses TRBV7-7 and TRBJ1-2; no reliable D call. The CDR3 is 15 amino acids. Germline-derived CDR1 and CDR2 are SSHAT and FNYEAQ (reference sequence). CDR3: CASSLFGQPVYGYTF. CDR3 nucleotide sequence: TGTGCTAGCAGCTTATTTGGTCAACCCGTCTATGGCTACACCTTC.

With respect to this clone: Other DNA sequences in the sample encode the same CDR3. The chain recombines TRBV7-6 with TRBJ2-7; TRBD1 matches 8 bases. This CDR3 has 15 amino acids. The J segment lost 1 base and the V segment lost 1 base, leaving 3 bases of the junction unmatched. Germline V lookup: CDR1 SGHVS, CDR2 FNYEAQ. CDR3 loop: CASSLETGASYEQYF. The DNA of the CDR3 is TGTGCCAGCAGCTTAGAGACAGGGGCGTCCTACGAGCAGTACTTC.

CDR3 protein: CASSHGQGWGDTQYF. CDR3 bases: TGCGCCAGCAGCCACGGACAGGGGTGGGGAGATACGCAGTATTTT. The V gene is TRBV4-1, the J gene TRBJ2-3; 9 bases are a match to TRBD1. Germline trimming cut 3 bases from V and 5 bases from J; bases unmatched to any gene: 6. The length of the CDR3 is 15 residues. Germline assignment: CDR1 MGHRA and CDR2 YSYEKL.

The chain uses TRBV5-1 and TRBJ1-1; D gene unclear. There are 15 residues in the CDR3. V gave up 2 bases and J gave up 2 bases, with 13 bases separating them. Germline V gene sequence: CDR1 SGHRS, CDR2 YFSETQ. CDR3 amino acids: CASSLYFGLNTEAFF. CDR3 DNA sequence: TGCGCCAGCAGCTTATACTTTGGGCTCAACACTGAAGCTTTCTTT. Looking up the rest from reference TRBV5-1 and TRBJ1-1 gives the full variable domain: KAGVTQTPRYLIKTRGQQVTLSCSPISGHRSVSWYQQTPGQGLQFLFEYFSETQRNKGNFPGRFSGRQFSNSRSEMNVSTLELGDSALYLCASSLYFGLNTEAFFGQGTRLTVV.

The V gene is TRBV5-4, the J gene TRBJ2-2; TRBD2 matches 10 bases. V lost 0 bases, J lost 4 bases, and 3 bases stayed unmatched. The CDR3 spans 16 residues. In germline, CDR1 is SGHNT, CDR2 YYREEE (reference sequence). The CDR3 spells CASSLAASGGTGELFF. In DNA, the CDR3 is TGTGCCAGCAGCTTGGCCGCTAGCGGGGGCACCGGGGAGCTGTTTTTT.

The chain is built from TRBV27 and TRBJ2-1; 9 nucleotides match TRBD2. Trimming at V came to 5 bases and at J to 4 bases, leaving 12 bases not matched to a gene. The CDR3 runs to 17 residues. The V gene's germline CDR1 is MNHEY and CDR2 SMNVEV (reference sequence). CDR3 nucleotide sequence: TGTGCCAGCAGTCCCCCTCGGTCTAGCGGGGCTTACAATGAGCAGTTCTTC. Translation: CASSPPRSSGAYNEQFF.

The chain recombines TRBV28 with TRBJ1-1; the D gene is possibly TRBD1 (6 bases). This CDR3 is 17 amino acids long. Germline V lookup: CDR1 MDHEN, CDR2 SYDVKM. Trimming took 4 bases from V and 0 from J, leaving 18 bases between them. CDR3 protein: CASSYPRAGDMNTEAFF. In nucleotides, the CDR3 is TGTGCCAGCAGTTACCCTAGGGCAGGGGACATGAACACTGAAGCTTTCTTT.

The rearrangement uses TRBV5-1 and TRBJ2-1; tentative D call: TRBD2 (5 bases). The CDR3 consists of 15 residues. Per the germline V gene, CDR1 is SGHRS and CDR2 is YFSETQ. Trimming took 5 bases from V and 1 from J, leaving 13 bases between them. The CDR3 protein is CASRAAGGSYNEQFF. The CDR3 DNA reads TGCGCCAGCAGGGCGGCGGGTGGATCCTACAATGAGCAGTTCTTC.

The sample holds one count of this clone. This chain uses TRBV11-1 with TRBJ2-7, with D maybe TRBD2 (7 bases). Trimming took off 5 bases at V and 3 bases at J, with 20 bases between the two ends. The CDR3 has 16 amino acids. Germline V gene lookup returns CDR1 SGHAT and CDR2 FQDESV (reference sequence). The CDR3 protein is CASSQLSRGAIYEQYF. As DNA, the CDR3 is TGTGCCAGCAGCCAACTCTCTCGGGGGGCAATCTACGAGCAGTACTTC.

The chain recombines TRBV6-8 with TRBJ1-3; D gene uncertain. The V end was cut by 0 bases, the J end by 0 bases, with 9 bases between. The CDR3 is made up of 16 amino acids. Germline V gene sequence: CDR1 MNHGY, CDR2 SAAAGT. CDR3 sequence reads: CASSYSGTSSGNTIYF. For the CDR3, the DNA is TGTGCCAGCAGTTACTCGGGCACAAGCTCTGGAAACACCATATATTTT.

A note on this clone: At the DNA level, this CDR3 is encoded by other sequences in the same sample as well. The V gene is TRBV4-1, the J gene TRBJ1-5; D remains ambiguous. The CDR3 is 16 residues long. V was clipped by 0 bases and J by 0 bases, with 9 bases between them. Per germline, CDR1 MGHRA and CDR2 YSYEKL. This chain's CDR3 is CASSQDSDYSNQPQHF. CDR3 DNA sequence: TGCGCCAGCAGCCAAGATTCAGACTATAGCAATCAGCCCCAGCATTTT.

V gene TRBV9 combines with J gene TRBJ2-7; D remains ambiguous. Trimming stripped 0 bases from V and 0 bases from J, with 7 bases between. Germline CDR1 reads SGDLS; CDR2 reads YYNGEE. The CDR3 is 14 amino acids. The CDR3 protein is CASSVEWASYEQYF. The CDR3 DNA is TGTGCCAGCAGCGTAGAGTGGGCCTCCTACGAGCAGTACTTC.

This chain uses TRBV5-4 with TRBJ1-1; no firm D call. This CDR3 contains 14 residues. V lost 4 bases and J lost 1, with 11 bases in between. The germline gives CDR1 SGHNT, CDR2 YYREEE (reference sequence). The CDR3 protein is CASSLAEANTEAFF. In DNA, the CDR3 is TGTGCCAGCAGCCTGGCCGAGGCGAACACTGAAGCTTTCTTT.